The rows below give T cell receptor beta chains drawn from one sample of a study of blood T cell repertoires in COVID-19. Clones were read by immunoSEQ multiplex PCR, and TCRdb kept only the in-frame ones, dropping some. The table includes about 240,000 clones, around 85% detected once. The sample consisted of peripheral blood. Receptors were obtained from a man aged 55 to 70 with acute or convalescent COVID-19. CDR3s include the opening cysteine and the closing phenylalanine or tryptophan. Size is stated for part of the rows, as once, few or many counts, or as a class when the clone is expanded.

V gene	clone size	J gene	CDR3 protein
TRBV7-8	-	TRBJ1-5	CASSQSKGQVRNQPQHF
TRBV10-2	-	TRBJ2-5	CASSELAGRETQYF
TRBV2	-	TRBJ1-1	CASSDPTGTPEAFF
TRBV5-1	-	TRBJ2-7	CASRDSGSSYEQYF
TRBV7-3	-	TRBJ1-3	CASSYPSGGDLENTIYF
TRBV25-1	once	TRBJ1-4	CASRYSTNEKLFF
TRBV6-5	-	TRBJ2-7	CASSPTGGHEQYF
TRBV12-5	-	TRBJ1-2	CASTRSGGTSGYTF
TRBV9	-	TRBJ1-1	CASSVSGSGAGAEAFF
TRBV7-9	-	TRBJ1-5	CASSLAVGPMNQPQHF
TRBV7-3	few	TRBJ2-2	CASRTQGNTGELFF